This T cell receptor beta chain was captured by sequencing in a study of T cell repertoires in cytomegalovirus infection. The study, taken as a whole, reports: The cumulative frequency of public TCR beta families identified carriers of CMV plus the relevant HLA.

Germline CDR1 MDHEN, CDR2 SYDVKM. CDR3 size: 18 residues. Trimming cost V 1 base and J 8 bases; bases outside gene matches: 14. There are many counts of this clonotype. Its antigen is not identified. TCRdb passed the reads through MiXCR, listing each CDR3 protein once. This sample has fewer than 350,000 distinct CDR3 sequences, with 8% to 9.5% found just once. The sequenced material came from PBMCs. This sequence originates from a human donor in good health (CMV status not recorded). Some clones in this sample may be carry-over from other donors' samples. The chain has TRBV28 and TRBJ2-3; the match to TRBD1 covers 11 bases. CDR3 coding DNA: TGTGCCAGCAGTTTATCCTTAAGCCGGGACAGGGGGATTGGTACGCAGTATTTT. Its translation is CASSLSLSRDRGIGTQYF. The full variable domain, in which reference TRBV28 and TRBJ2-3 provide the parts outside the CDR3, is DVKVTQSSRYLVKRTGEKVFLECVQDMDHENMFWYRQDPGLGLRLIYFSYDVKMKEKGDIPEGYSVSREKKERFSLILESASTNQTSMYLCASSLSLSRDRGIGTQYFGPGTRLTVL.